These 21 T cell receptor beta chains share one sample of origin, sequenced in a study of blood T cell repertoires in COVID-19. Method: immunoSEQ multiplex PCR; TCRdb's copy keeps in-frame clones and lacks some. The table lists hundreds of thousands of clones, roughly nine tenths of them singletons. The sequenced material came from PBMCs or T cells enriched from blood (not recorded which). These receptors were obtained from a man aged 55 to 70 who had recovered from COVID-19.

The chain combines TRBV6-2 or TRBV6-3 with TRBJ2-5; the D is unclear. From germline, CDR1 is MNHEY and CDR2 SVGEGT. The CDR3 sequence is 14 residues long. The V end lost 4 bases, the J end lost 1 base, and 10 bases lay between the germline ends. The CDR3 DNA sequence: TGTGCCAGCAGTTGGTGGAGCACCCAAGAGACCCAGTACTTC. Its protein product is CASSWWSTQETQYF.

The chain couples TRBV10-3 to TRBJ2-4; D may be TRBD2 (6 bases). Trimming took 6 bases from V and 4 from J, leaving 13 bases between them. CDR1 is ENHRY, CDR2 SYGVKD, per germline. CDR3 size: 14 residues. The DNA for the CDR3 is TGTGCCATCAGCGGGAGTGTGGATAAAAACATTCAGTACTTC. It yields the protein CAISGSVDKNIQYF.

The chain couples TRBV10-1 to TRBJ2-1, with TRBD1 matching 7 bases. The CDR3 contains 14 residues. Germline lookup yields CDR1 WNHNN and CDR2 SYGVQD (reference sequence). After removal of 6 bases from V and 7 bases from J, the junction contained 9 bases not matched to a gene. In DNA, the CDR3 is TGCGCCAGCAGCCCATGGGCAGGGGGTAATGAGCAGTTCTTC. This translates into CASSPWAGGNEQFF.

This clone appeared once. The chain links TRBV5-1 to TRBJ2-1; 7 bases match TRBD2. The V gene's germline CDR1 is SGHRS and CDR2 YFSETQ. CDR3 size: 15 residues. V trimming: 0 bases; J trimming: 9 bases; junction bases outside the gene matches: 9. DNA for the CDR3: TGCGCCAGCAGCTTGGCCGCGCAGGGAGGGATTGAGCAGTTCTTC. This encodes CASSLAAQGGIEQFF.

The chain is built from TRBV30 and TRBJ2-1, with a tentative D call TRBD2 (5 bases). V was clipped by 1 base and J by 7 bases, with 14 bases between them. This CDR3 comprises 14 residues. Per the germline V gene, CDR1 is GTSNPN and CDR2 is SVGIG (reference sequence). CDR3 bases: TGTGCCTGGAGTGGCGGACTCATTGGGAATGAGCAGTTCTTC. This codes for CAWSGGLIGNEQFF.

J is TRBJ2-1 and V is TRBV5-1; tentatively, D is TRBD1 (5 bases). With 1 base removed from V and 3 bases from J, the gap between germline ends came to 11 bases. The CDR3 loop spans 15 amino acids. The germline gives CDR1 SGHRS, CDR2 YFSETQ. CDR3 DNA sequence: TGCGCCAGCAGCTTGTCTATCCAGGGCTACAATGAGCAGTTCTTC. Protein sequence: CASSLSIQGYNEQFF.

The V gene is TRBV18, the J gene TRBJ1-3; TRBD1 agrees at 8 bases. Germline V gene sequence: CDR1 KGHSH, CDR2 LQKENI. This CDR3 contains 17 residues. Germline trimming cut 3 bases from V and 3 bases from J; bases unmatched to any gene: 10. As DNA, the CDR3 is TGTGCCAGCTCACCGCAGGGGGCGGTGAGCGGTGGAAACACCATATATTTT. It translates to CASSPQGAVSGGNTIYF. Full variable domain (outside the CDR3, taken from reference TRBV18 and TRBJ1-3): NAGVMQNPRHLVRRRGQEARLRCSPMKGHSHVYWYRQLPEEGLKFMVYLQKENIIDESGMPKERFSAEFPKEGPSILRIQQVVRGDSAAYFCASSPQGAVSGGNTIYFGEGSWLTVV.

The table lists this clone with a count of one. J is TRBJ1-1 and V is TRBV11-2; tentative D call: TRBD1 (5 bases). The V and J ends lost 4 bases and 4 bases respectively, with 13 bases between them. From germline, CDR1 is SGHAT and CDR2 FQNNGV. The CDR3 runs to 14 residues. The CDR3 protein is CASSSQAGITEAFF. DNA for the CDR3: TGTGCCAGCAGCTCACAGGCAGGGATCACTGAAGCTTTCTTT.

The rearrangement links TRBV5-5 to TRBJ1-6, with 7 bases that match TRBD1. V gave up 0 bases and J gave up 10 bases; unmatched junction bases: 13. Germline V lookup: CDR1 SGHKS, CDR2 YYEKEE (reference sequence). The CDR3 consists of 17 residues. CDR3 bases: TGTGCCAGCAGCTTGGGGGCCCCAGGGGGTATTTGGTCACCCCTCCACTTT. This codes for CASSLGAPGGIWSPLHF.

V and J are TRBV11-3 and TRBJ2-3; 9 nucleotides match TRBD2. The CDR3 length is 17 residues. The junction had 5 bases not matched to a gene; V was cut back by 0 bases and J by 1 base. Germline assignment: CDR1 SGHNT and CDR2 YENEEA. The CDR3 is CASSLDLAGRRTDTQYF. CDR3 nucleotide sequence: TGTGCCAGCAGCTTAGATCTAGCGGGACGACGCACAGATACGCAGTATTTT.

The rearrangement uses TRBV11-2 and TRBJ2-3, with a possible D match to TRBD2 (5 bases). There are 17 residues in the CDR3. From germline, CDR1 is SGHAT and CDR2 FQNNGV. Trimming cost V 2 bases and J 1 base, with 16 bases left between them. This chain's CDR3 is CASSLLVVAGGTDTQYF. DNA for the CDR3: TGTGCCAGCAGCTTACTCGTGGTTGCGGGCGGCACAGATACGCAGTATTTT.

This chain connects TRBV5-6 to TRBJ2-4; TRBD1 aligns across 10 bases. V gave up 3 bases and J gave up 7 bases; unmatched junction bases: 4. This CDR3 region has 14 residues. Germline-derived CDR1 and CDR2 are SGHDT and YYEEEE. CDR3 coding DNA: TGTGCCAGCAGCTGGGCGGACAGGGGGAACATTCAGTACTTC. This encodes CASSWADRGNIQYF.

The gene calls are TRBV12-3 or TRBV12-4 and TRBJ1-5, with TRBD1 as a possible D gene (6 bases). Trimming cost V 6 bases and J 7 bases, with 13 bases left between them. The CDR3 has 13 residues. CDR3 protein: CASRTQGGQPQHF. CDR3 nucleotide sequence: TGTGCCAGCAGAACACAGGGTGGCCAGCCCCAGCATTTT.

The chain recombines TRBV27 with TRBJ1-4; 7 bases match TRBD1. Germline V gene lookup returns CDR1 MNHEY and CDR2 SMNVEV (reference sequence). The CDR3 contains 17 residues. The V gene end was trimmed by 4 bases and the J gene end by 4 bases; junction bases not matched to a gene: 12. The CDR3 here is CASSSLLRQGLNEKLFF. CDR3 sequence (DNA): TGTGCCAGCAGTTCCCTCCTCAGACAGGGACTTAATGAAAAACTGTTTTTT.

The CDR3 nucleotides read TGTGCCTGGATCCTCACAACAGGGCGCACCGGGGAGCTGTTTTTT. Translating it yields CAWILTTGRTGELFF. J is TRBJ2-2 and V is TRBV30; perhaps TRBD1 as D (6 bases). This CDR3 has 15 residues. CDR1 and CDR2 from the germline V gene are GTSNPN and SVGIG (reference sequence). Trimming shortened V by 4 bases and J by 4 bases, and 16 bases separated the two germline ends.

The CDR3 reads CASVRGQLNYGYTF. CDR3 DNA: TGTGCCAGCGTTAGGGGACAGTTGAACTATGGCTACACCTTC. The chain links TRBV5-6 to TRBJ1-2, with 7 nucleotides matching TRBD1. Looked up from germline, CDR1 is SGHDT and CDR2 is YYEEEE. The CDR3 totals 14 residues. With V trimmed by 7 bases and J by 2 bases, 8 bases remained unmatched.

V gene TRBV4-1 combines with J gene TRBJ2-7; 8 bases line up with TRBD1. CDR1 is MGHRA and CDR2 is YSYEKL in the germline V gene. The CDR3 runs to 16 residues. The ends lost 2 bases at V and 4 bases at J; junction bases unmatched: 10. The chain's CDR3 is CASSQLQGARGYEQYF. As DNA, the CDR3 is TGCGCCAGCAGCCAACTTCAGGGGGCTAGAGGATACGAGCAGTACTTC.

About this clone itself: The junction shows a germline mismatch at one end, possibly a read error. The chain links TRBV7-7 to TRBJ2-5; weak D call: TRBD2 (5 bases). CDR1 and CDR2 (germline): SSHAT, FNYEAQ (reference sequence). The CDR3 totals 15 residues. Here the CDR3 reads CASSERSGVQETQYF. Here the CDR3 DNA reads TGTGCTAGCAGCGAAAGGTCCGGGGTGCAAGAGACCCAGTACTTC. The full variable domain, completed using reference TRBV7-7 and TRBJ2-5, is GAGVSQSPRYKVTKRGQDVTLRCDPISSHATLYWYQQALGQGPEFLTYFNYEAQPDKSGLPSDRFSAERPEGSISTLTIQRTEQRDSAMYRCASSERSGVQETQYFGPGTRLLVL.

The chain combines TRBV25-1 with TRBJ1-4; TRBD1 is a possible D gene (6 bases). V shed 6 bases and J shed 2 bases, with 7 bases lying between them. Looked up from germline, CDR1 is MGHDK and CDR2 is SYGVNS. This CDR3 is 13 amino acids long. This chain's CDR3 is CASRDSTNEKLFF. CDR3 DNA sequence: TGTGCCAGCAGGGACAGCACTAATGAAAAACTGTTTTTT.

This chain links TRBV5-1 with TRBJ2-3; D unresolved. Trimming stripped 1 base from V and 5 bases from J, with 14 bases between. Germline CDR1 reads SGHRS; CDR2 reads YFSETQ. This CDR3 has 15 amino acids. The CDR3 DNA reads TGCGCCAGCAGCTTGCCTGGCGGCAGAGAAGATACGCAGTATTTT. It yields the protein CASSLPGGREDTQYF.

The chain employs TRBV24-1 and TRBJ2-1; D perhaps matches TRBD2 (6 bases). In germline, CDR1 is KGHDR, CDR2 SFDVKD. This CDR3 has 16 amino acids. V dropped 5 bases and J dropped 5 bases, with 18 bases sitting between them. CDR3 sequence: CATSVRLASGDNEQFF. In DNA form, the CDR3 reads TGTGCCACCAGTGTCCGTCTAGCTTCGGGGGACAATGAGCAGTTCTTC.